This note documents a single TCR beta chain sequence. Its antigen is as yet unknown. This sample is part of a study of T-cell memory formation after mild COVID-19. Looking at the study overall: Largely, TCR clusters stayed within a single donor.

With constant-segment primers, 5'RACE yielded cDNA libraries of TCR alpha and TCR beta that carried sample barcodes and UMIs. Using its own MiXCR run on the 5' RACE reads, TCRdb lists one record per CDR3 protein. The sample shows 450,000 or so distinct CDR3 sequences, around 25% of them seen only once. Germline V gene lookup returns CDR1 MNHEY and CDR2 SVGAGI. Trimming took 2 bases from V and 7 from J; bases not matched to a gene: 7. The length of the CDR3 is 15 residues. Study-wide findings and caveats: There was a balanced CD4/CD8 profile in clones contracting day 15 to 85, and later expanders leaned CD4+. Shrinking CD4+ clones resided mostly in CM and EM, and CD8+ ones in EMRA.

Material: PBMCs or a T cell subset sorted from them (not recorded which). The V gene is TRBV6-5, the J gene TRBJ1-1; 10 positions agree with TRBD1. This TCR was recovered from an adult woman who had mild COVID-19 (a few samples of this study predate the infection). Cell type and time point are not known. The CDR3, as DNA: TGTGCCAGCAGTTACGGACCTCGGGACAGGGGTGAAGCTTTCTTT. Protein sequence: CASSYGPRDRGEAFF.